This T cell receptor (beta chain) comes out of a study of regulatory T cells in long-lasting Graves disease. Germline V gene sequence: CDR1 SGHRS, CDR2 YFSETQ. The length of the CDR3 is 15 residues. The V and J ends lost 4 bases and 0 bases, in that order; junction bases with no gene match: 6. The time point denotes: persistent/refractory GD, antithyroid drugs over 5 years with positive TRAb. TCR sequences were obtained from RNA taken from PBMCs. Both iRepertoire HTBI primers and Arm-PCR of CDR3 regions were used to build the TCR beta libraries. TCRdb reprocessed the multiplex PCR reads via MiXCR and lists one record per CDR3 protein. The sample consists of about 420,000 distinct CDR3 sequences, 23% of them appearing once.

Sequencing was performed on peripheral blood mononuclear cells (PBMCs), taken when the disease was refractory, from a patient treated with antithyroid drugs. This clonotype originated in a female donor with Graves disease. J is TRBJ2-7 and V is TRBV5-1, with 8 bases identical to TRBD1. The CDR3 coding sequence is TGCGCCAGCAGCCCGGTCACAGGGGGCTCCTACGAGCAGTACTTC. It yields the protein CASSPVTGGSYEQYF.